The entry that follows covers one TCR beta chain sequence. Its antigen is currently unknown. The V end lost 3 bases, the J end lost 6 bases, and 12 bases lay between the germline ends. This CDR3 has 14 residues. The germline CDR1 and CDR2 sequences are SGDLS and YYNGEE. The data belong to a study of blood T cells in healthy people across ages. Study results and limitations: Changes in expanded clonotypes were possibly confounded, as the CMV status of donors was unknown. The lack of PBMC sorting stopped any conclusive naive versus antigen-experienced comparison.

A second PCR of roughly 6 to 12 cycles used a sample-barcoded 5' primer and a J-beta primer mix. Each cDNA molecule was tagged by a template-switch adaptor with 12 random nucleotides. Every sample gave at least 2.5 million paired-end reads containing CDR3. Each CDR3 protein is one row after TCRdb ran MiXCR on the 5' RACE reads. The sample has 1.5 million or so distinct CDR3 sequences, 35% to 45% seen once; the top ten hold under 5%. Sequenced input: blood. This chain joins TRBV9 and TRBJ1-4, with TRBD1 as a possible D gene (5 bases). This clonotype originated in a woman aged 18-29 years in good health. The CDR3 reads CASSALPGHEKLFF. CDR3 in DNA: TGTGCCAGCAGCGCCCTCCCGGGGCATGAAAAACTGTTTTTT.